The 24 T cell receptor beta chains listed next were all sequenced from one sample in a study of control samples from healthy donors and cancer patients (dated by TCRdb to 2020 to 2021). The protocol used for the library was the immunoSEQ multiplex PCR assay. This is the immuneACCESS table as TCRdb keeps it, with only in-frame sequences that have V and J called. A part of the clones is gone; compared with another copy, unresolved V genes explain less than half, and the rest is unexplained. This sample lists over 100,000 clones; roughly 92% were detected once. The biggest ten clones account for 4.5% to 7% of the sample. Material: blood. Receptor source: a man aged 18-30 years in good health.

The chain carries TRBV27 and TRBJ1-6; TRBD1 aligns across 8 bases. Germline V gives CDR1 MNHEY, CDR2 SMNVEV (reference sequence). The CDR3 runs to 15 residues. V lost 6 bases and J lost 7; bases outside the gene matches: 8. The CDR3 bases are TGTGCCAGCAGACCTCCAGGGGGCTGGAATTCACCCCTCCACTTT. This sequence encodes CASRPPGGWNSPLHF.

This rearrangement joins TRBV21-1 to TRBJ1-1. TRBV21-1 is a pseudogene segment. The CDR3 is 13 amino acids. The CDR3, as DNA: TGTGCCAGCAGTGTCGCTGAGAACACTGAAGCTTTCTTT. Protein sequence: CASSVAENTEAFF.

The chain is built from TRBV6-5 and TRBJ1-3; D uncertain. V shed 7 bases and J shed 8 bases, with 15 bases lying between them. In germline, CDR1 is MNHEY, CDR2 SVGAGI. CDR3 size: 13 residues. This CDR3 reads CASTTIAGDTIYF. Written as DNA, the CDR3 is TGTGCCAGCACCACCATCGCCGGTGACACCATATATTTT.

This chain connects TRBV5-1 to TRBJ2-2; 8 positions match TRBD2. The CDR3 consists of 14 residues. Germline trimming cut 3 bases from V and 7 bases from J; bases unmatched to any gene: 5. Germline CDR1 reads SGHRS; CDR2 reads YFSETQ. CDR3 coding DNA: TGCGCCAGCAGCTGGAGCGGGGGTAGCGGGGAGCTGTTTTTT. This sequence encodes CASSWSGGSGELFF.

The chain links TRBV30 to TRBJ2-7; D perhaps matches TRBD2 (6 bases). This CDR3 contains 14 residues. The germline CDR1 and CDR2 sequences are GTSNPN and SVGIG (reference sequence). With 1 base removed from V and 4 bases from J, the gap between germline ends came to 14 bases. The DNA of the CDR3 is TGTGCCTGGAGTGCTGACACTAGCACGTACGAGCAGTACTTC. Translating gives CAWSADTSTYEQYF.

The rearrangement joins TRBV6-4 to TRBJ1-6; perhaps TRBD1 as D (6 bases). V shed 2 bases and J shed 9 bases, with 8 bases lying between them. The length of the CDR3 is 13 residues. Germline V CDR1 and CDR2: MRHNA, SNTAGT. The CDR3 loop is CASSDGGVSPLHF. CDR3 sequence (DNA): TGTGCCAGCAGTGACGGGGGCGTTTCACCCCTCCACTTT.

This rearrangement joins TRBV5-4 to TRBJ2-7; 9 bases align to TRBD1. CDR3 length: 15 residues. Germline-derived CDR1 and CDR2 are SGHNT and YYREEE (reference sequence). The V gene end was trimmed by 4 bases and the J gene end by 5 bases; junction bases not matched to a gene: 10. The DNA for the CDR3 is TGTGCCAGCAGCAAGGGACAGGGATTCTACCACGAGCAGTACTTC. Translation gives CASSKGQGFYHEQYF.

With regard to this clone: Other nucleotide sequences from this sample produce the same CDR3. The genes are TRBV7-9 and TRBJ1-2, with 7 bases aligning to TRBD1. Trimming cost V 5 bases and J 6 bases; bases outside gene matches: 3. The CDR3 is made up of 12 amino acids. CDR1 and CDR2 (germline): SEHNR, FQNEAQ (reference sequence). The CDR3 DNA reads TGTGCCAGCAGCCTCACAGGGGATGGCTACACCTTC. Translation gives CASSLTGDGYTF. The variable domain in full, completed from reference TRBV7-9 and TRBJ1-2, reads DTGVSQNPRHKITKRGQNVTFRCDPISEHNRLYWYRQTLGQGPEFLTYFQNEAQLEKSRLLSDRFSAERPKGSFSTLEIQRTEQGDSAMYLCASSLTGDGYTFGSGTRLTVV.

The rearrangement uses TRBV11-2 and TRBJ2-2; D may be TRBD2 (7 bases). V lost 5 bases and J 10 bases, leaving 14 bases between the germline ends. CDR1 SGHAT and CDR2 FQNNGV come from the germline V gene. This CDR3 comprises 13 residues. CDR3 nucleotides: TGTGCCAGCAGCCCCCCGGGGGGCCAGGAGCTGTTTTTT. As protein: CASSPPGGQELFF.

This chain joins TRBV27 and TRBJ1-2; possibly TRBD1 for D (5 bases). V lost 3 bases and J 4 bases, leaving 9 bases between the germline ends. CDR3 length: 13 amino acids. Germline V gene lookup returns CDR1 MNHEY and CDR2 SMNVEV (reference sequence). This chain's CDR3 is CASSLQGLYGYTF. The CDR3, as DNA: TGTGCCAGCAGTTTGCAGGGACTCTATGGCTACACCTTC.

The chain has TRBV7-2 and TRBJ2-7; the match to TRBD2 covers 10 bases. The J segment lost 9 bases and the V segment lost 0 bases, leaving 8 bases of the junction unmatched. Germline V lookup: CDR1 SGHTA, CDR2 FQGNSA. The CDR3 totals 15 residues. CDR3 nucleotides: TGTGCCAGCAGCTTAGCCAGCGGGGGGGACCTGGGGCAGTACTTC. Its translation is CASSLASGGDLGQYF.

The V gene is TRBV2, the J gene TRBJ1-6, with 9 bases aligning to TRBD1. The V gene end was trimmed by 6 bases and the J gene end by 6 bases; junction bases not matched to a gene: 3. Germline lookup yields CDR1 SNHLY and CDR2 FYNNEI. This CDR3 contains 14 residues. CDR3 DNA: TGTGCCAGCAGCCGACAGGGGGGTAATTCACCCCTCCACTTT. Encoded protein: CASSRQGGNSPLHF.

The CDR3 loop reads CASSRLAGRAAETQYF. The CDR3, as DNA: TGCGCCAGCAGCCGACTAGCGGGTCGCGCGGCAGAGACCCAGTACTTC. The chain couples TRBV5-1 to TRBJ2-5; 10 nucleotides agree with TRBD2. Germline trimming cut 4 bases from V and 4 bases from J; bases unmatched to any gene: 10. The CDR3 has 16 residues. Per the germline V gene, CDR1 is SGHRS and CDR2 is YFSETQ.

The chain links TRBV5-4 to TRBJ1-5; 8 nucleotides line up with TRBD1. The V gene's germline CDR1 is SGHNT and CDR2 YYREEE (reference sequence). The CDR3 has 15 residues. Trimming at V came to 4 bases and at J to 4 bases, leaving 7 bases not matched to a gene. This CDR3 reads CASSSDRGPNQPQHF. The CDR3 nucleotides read TGTGCCAGCAGCAGTGACAGGGGACCTAATCAGCCCCAGCATTTT.

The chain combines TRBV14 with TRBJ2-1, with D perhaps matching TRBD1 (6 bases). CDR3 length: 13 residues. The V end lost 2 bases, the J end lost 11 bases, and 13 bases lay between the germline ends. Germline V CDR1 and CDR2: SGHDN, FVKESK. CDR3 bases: TGTGCCAGCAGCCAAACCGGGACACCGAAGCAGTTCTTC. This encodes CASSQTGTPKQFF.

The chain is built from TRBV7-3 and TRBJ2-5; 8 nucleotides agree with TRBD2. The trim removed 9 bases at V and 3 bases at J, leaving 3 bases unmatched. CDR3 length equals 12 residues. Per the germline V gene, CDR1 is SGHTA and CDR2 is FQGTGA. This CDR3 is CARRGDKETQYF. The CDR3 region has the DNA TGTGCCAGGCGGGGGGATAAAGAGACCCAGTACTTC.

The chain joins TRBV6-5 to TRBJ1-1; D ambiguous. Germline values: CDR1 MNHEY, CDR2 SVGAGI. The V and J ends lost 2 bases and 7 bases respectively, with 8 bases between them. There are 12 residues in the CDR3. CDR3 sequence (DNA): TGTGCCAGCAGTTACGGCGCGGGTGAAGCTTTCTTT. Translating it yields CASSYGAGEAFF.

The CDR3: CAGYGGSGPGANVLTF. CDR3 nucleotide sequence: TGTGCCGGGTACGGGGGCTCCGGTCCTGGGGCCAACGTCCTGACTTTC. The chain carries TRBV6-6 and TRBJ2-6, with D perhaps given as TRBD1 or TRBD2 (6 bases each). The length of the CDR3 is 16 residues. With 11 bases removed from V and 2 bases from J, the gap between germline ends came to 19 bases. CDR1 and CDR2 (germline): MNHNY, SVGAGI (reference sequence).

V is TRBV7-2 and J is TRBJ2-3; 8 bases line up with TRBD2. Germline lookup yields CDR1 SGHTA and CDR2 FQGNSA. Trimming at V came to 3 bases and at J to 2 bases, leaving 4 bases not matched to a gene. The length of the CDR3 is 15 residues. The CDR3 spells CASSFGTRNTDTQYF. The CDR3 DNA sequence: TGTGCCAGCAGCTTCGGGACTAGAAACACAGATACGCAGTATTTT. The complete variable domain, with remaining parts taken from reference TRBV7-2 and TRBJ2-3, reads GAGVSQSPSNKVTEKGKDVELRCDPISGHTALYWYRQSLGQGLEFLIYFQGNSAPDKSGLPSDRFSAERTGGSVSTLTIQRTQQEDSAVYLCASSFGTRNTDTQYFGPGTRLTVL.

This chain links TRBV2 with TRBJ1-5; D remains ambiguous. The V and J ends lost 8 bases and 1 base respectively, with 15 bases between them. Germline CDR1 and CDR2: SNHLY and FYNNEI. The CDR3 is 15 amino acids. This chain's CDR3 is CASRPGVGSNQPQHF. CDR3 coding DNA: TGTGCCAGCCGTCCCGGAGTTGGAAGCAATCAGCCCCAGCATTTT.

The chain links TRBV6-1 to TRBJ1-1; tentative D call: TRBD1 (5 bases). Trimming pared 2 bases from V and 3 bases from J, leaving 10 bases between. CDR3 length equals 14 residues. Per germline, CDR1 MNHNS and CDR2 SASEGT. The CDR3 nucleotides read TGTGCCAGCAGTGAATGGGGGATCCACACTGAAGCTTTCTTT. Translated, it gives CASSEWGIHTEAFF.

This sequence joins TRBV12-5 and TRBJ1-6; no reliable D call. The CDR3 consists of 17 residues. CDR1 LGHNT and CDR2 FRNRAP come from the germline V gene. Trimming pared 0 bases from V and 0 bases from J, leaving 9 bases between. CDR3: CASGLVLGSSYNSPLHF. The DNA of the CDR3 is TGTGCTAGTGGTTTGGTTCTAGGGAGCTCCTATAATTCACCCCTCCACTTT.

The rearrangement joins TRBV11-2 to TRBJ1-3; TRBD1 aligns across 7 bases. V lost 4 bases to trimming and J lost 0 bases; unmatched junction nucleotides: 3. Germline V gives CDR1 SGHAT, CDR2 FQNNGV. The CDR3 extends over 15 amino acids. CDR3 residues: CASSSTGASGNTIYF. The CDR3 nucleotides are TGTGCCAGCAGCTCCACAGGGGCCTCTGGAAACACCATATATTTT. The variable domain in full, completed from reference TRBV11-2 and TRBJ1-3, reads EAGVAQSPRYKIIEKRQSVAFWCNPISGHATLYWYQQILGQGPKLLIQFQNNGVVDDSQLPKDRFSAERLKGVDSTLKIQPAKLEDSAVYLCASSSTGASGNTIYFGEGSWLTVV.

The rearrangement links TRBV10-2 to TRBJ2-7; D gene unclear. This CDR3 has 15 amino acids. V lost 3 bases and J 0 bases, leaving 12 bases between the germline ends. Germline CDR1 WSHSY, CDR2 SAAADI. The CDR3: CASSDRAGNSYEQYF. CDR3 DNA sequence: TGCGCCAGCAGTGATAGGGCAGGAAACTCCTACGAGCAGTACTTC.